The 12 T cell receptor beta chains given below trace back to one sample, sequenced in a study of cytomegalovirus exposure and HLA in healthy donors. The PCR used 60 Vbeta and 13 Jbeta primers. Clones were read by immunoSEQ multiplex PCR, and TCRdb kept only the in-frame ones, dropping some. Counted here are about 160,000 clones, less than 90% occurring once; the ten biggest clones make up more than 0.85%. Sequencing was carried out using PBMCs. Receptors were obtained from a man aged 30-40 years in good health and CMV-seronegative.

This clone was detected only once. V usage is TRBV25-1 and J usage is TRBJ2-6; TRBD1 aligns across 9 bases. Germline values: CDR1 MGHDK, CDR2 SYGVNS. CDR3 length: 18 residues. With V trimmed by 3 bases and J by 2 bases, 8 bases remained unmatched. The CDR3 reads CASSDRTGVRPGANVLTF. The CDR3 DNA is TGTGCCAGCAGTGACCGGACAGGGGTCCGGCCTGGGGCCAACGTCCTGACTTTC. Variable domain in full (rest from reference TRBV25-1 and TRBJ2-6): EADIYQTPRYLVIGTGKKITLECSQTMGHDKMYWYQQDPGMELHLIHYSYGVNSTEKGDLSSESTVSRIRTEHFPLTLESARPSHTSQYLCASSDRTGVRPGANVLTFGAGSRLTVL.

The rearrangement links TRBV6-6 to TRBJ2-1; 7 positions match TRBD2. This CDR3 comprises 15 residues. Germline V gene data show CDR1 as MNHNY and CDR2 as SVGAGI (reference sequence). V trimming: 2 bases; J trimming: 5 bases; junction bases outside the gene matches: 6. The CDR3: CASSYVRGRDNEQFF. The DNA for the CDR3 is TGTGCCAGCAGTTACGTCCGGGGGAGGGACAATGAGCAGTTCTTC.

This clone came up a few times. V is TRBV7-9 and J is TRBJ2-3; 7 bases align to TRBD1. From germline, CDR1 is SEHNR and CDR2 FQNEAQ (reference sequence). V trimming: 5 bases; J trimming: 6 bases; junction bases outside the gene matches: 11. The CDR3 covers 15 residues. Here the CDR3 DNA reads TGTGCCAGCAGCCAGGGACAGTTCCTCGGGGATACGCAGTATTTT. Its protein is CASSQGQFLGDTQYF.

This clone was seen just once. The V gene is TRBV27, the J gene TRBJ2-7; TRBD1 aligns across 10 bases. This CDR3 is 14 amino acids long. CDR1 and CDR2 (germline): MNHEY, SMNVEV (reference sequence). V gave up 3 bases and J gave up 6 bases; unmatched junction bases: 5. CDR3 sequence reads: CASSLAGTGAEQYF. CDR3 nucleotide sequence: TGTGCCAGCAGTTTGGCCGGGACAGGGGCCGAGCAGTACTTC.

The chain joins TRBV6-6 to TRBJ2-7; a possible D gene is TRBD1 (5 bases). The germline CDR1 and CDR2 sequences are MNHNY and SVGAGI (reference sequence). The CDR3 sequence is 13 residues long. V lost 2 bases and J lost 2, with 7 bases in between. The CDR3 DNA is TGTGCCAGCAGTTACGACAGAGCCTACGAGCAGTACTTC. Translated: CASSYDRAYEQYF.

This clone was seen only once. This rearrangement joins TRBV5-1 to TRBJ1-1; 7 bases fit TRBD1. From germline, CDR1 is SGHRS and CDR2 YFSETQ. The V and J ends lost 4 bases and 2 bases, in that order; junction bases with no gene match: 5. The CDR3 loop spans 14 amino acids. The CDR3 DNA reads as TGCGCCAGCAGCCTGGACAGGTCTAACACTGAAGCTTTCTTT. Translated: CASSLDRSNTEAFF.

The chain employs TRBV4-2 and TRBJ2-5; the D gene is possibly TRBD2 (6 bases). The CDR3 has 17 residues. V was pared by 1 base and J by 4 bases, with 19 bases between. CDR1 and CDR2 from the germline V gene are LGHNA and YNFKEQ. The CDR3: CASSQGAFGEERETQYF. In nucleotides, the CDR3 is TGTGCCAGCAGCCAAGGTGCGTTTGGGGAGGAGAGAGAGACCCAGTACTTC.

A few counts support this clone. The V call is TRBV28, the J call TRBJ2-7, with D possibly TRBD2 on 6 matching bases. This CDR3 is 13 amino acids long. Germline V gene sequence: CDR1 MDHEN, CDR2 SYDVKM. The V and J ends lost 7 bases and 5 bases respectively, with 15 bases between them. CDR3 coding DNA: TGTGCCAGCAACCCGCCCTGGGGGGACGAGCAGTACTTC. Amino acids: CASNPPWGDEQYF.

V and J are TRBV6-6 and TRBJ2-2; D might be TRBD2 (5 bases). V was clipped by 8 bases and J by 1 base, with 14 bases between them. The CDR3 is 15 residues long. Germline V CDR1 and CDR2: MNHNY, SVGAGI (reference sequence). The CDR3 bases are TGTGCCAGCGAAATCGTGGCGGGGAACACCGGGGAGCTGTTTTTT. This translates into CASEIVAGNTGELFF.

The chain couples TRBV7-2 to TRBJ2-5, with a possible D match to TRBD2 (5 bases). The end of the DNA is better explained by TRBJ2-7, so the J call may be wrong. This CDR3 contains 12 residues. The germline gives CDR1 SGHTA, CDR2 FQGNSA. The CDR3 sequence is CASSLWGDEQYF. The CDR3 DNA is TGTGCCAGCAGCTTATGGGGAGACGAGCAGTACTTC.

The V call is TRBV2, the J call TRBJ1-5; weak D call: TRBD1 (5 bases). This CDR3 is 14 amino acids long. The ends were cut back, 3 bases at V and 3 bases at J, with 9 bases in the middle. Germline loops: CDR1 SNHLY, CDR2 FYNNEI. DNA for the CDR3: TGTGCCAGCAGTGATCGACAGACCAATCAGCCCCAGCATTTT. This translates into CASSDRQTNQPQHF.

The chain joins TRBV9 to TRBJ1-2; 8 nucleotides agree with TRBD1. CDR3 size: 16 residues. Germline V lookup: CDR1 SGDLS, CDR2 YYNGEE. The trim removed 0 bases at V and 5 bases at J, leaving 9 bases unmatched. The chain's CDR3 is CASSVDFQGAHYGYTF. The DNA for the CDR3 is TGTGCCAGCAGCGTAGATTTCCAGGGGGCCCATTATGGCTACACCTTC. Full variable domain (missing parts from reference TRBV9 and TRBJ1-2): DSGVTQTPKHLITATGQRVTLRCSPRSGDLSVYWYQQSLDQGLQFLIQYYNGEERAKGNILERFSAQQFPDLHSELNLSSLELGDSALYFCASSVDFQGAHYGYTFGSGTRLTVV.